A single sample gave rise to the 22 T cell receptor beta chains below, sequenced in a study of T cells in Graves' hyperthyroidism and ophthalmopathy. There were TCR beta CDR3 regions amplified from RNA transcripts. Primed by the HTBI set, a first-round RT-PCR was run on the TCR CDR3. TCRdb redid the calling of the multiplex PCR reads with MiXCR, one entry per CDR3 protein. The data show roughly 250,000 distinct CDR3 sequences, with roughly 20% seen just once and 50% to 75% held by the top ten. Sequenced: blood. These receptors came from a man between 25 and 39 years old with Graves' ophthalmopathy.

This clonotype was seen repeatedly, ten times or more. CDR3 in DNA: TGTGCCAGCTCACCACGACAGGGGGAAGCTTTCTTT. Translation gives CASSPRQGEAFF. V gene TRBV18 combines with J gene TRBJ1-1; 8 bases agree with TRBD1. The CDR3 consists of 12 residues. V shed 1 base, J shed 8 bases, and the junction held 0 bases outside the gene matches. Germline V gene data show CDR1 as KGHSH and CDR2 as LQKENI.

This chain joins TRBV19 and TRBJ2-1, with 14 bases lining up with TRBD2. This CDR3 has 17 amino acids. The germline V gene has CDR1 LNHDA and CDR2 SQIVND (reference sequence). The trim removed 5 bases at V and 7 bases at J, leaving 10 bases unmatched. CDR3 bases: TGTGCCAGTAGTTCCCGGACTAGCGGGAGGCTTGGGAATGAGCAGTTCTTC. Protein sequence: CASSSRTSGRLGNEQFF.

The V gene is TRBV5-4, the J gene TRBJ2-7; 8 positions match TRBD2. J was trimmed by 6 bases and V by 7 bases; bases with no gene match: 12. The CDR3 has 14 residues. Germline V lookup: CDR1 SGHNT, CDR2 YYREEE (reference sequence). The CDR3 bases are TGTGCCAGCTCGGAAGCGGGAGAGAGCCGCGAGCAGTACTTC. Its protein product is CASSEAGESREQYF.

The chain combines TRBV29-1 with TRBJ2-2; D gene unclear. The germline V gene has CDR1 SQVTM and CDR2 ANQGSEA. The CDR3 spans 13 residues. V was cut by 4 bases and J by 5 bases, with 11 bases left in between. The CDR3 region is CSVAPSATGELFF. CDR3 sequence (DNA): TGCAGCGTTGCACCCTCCGCGACCGGGGAGCTGTTTTTT.

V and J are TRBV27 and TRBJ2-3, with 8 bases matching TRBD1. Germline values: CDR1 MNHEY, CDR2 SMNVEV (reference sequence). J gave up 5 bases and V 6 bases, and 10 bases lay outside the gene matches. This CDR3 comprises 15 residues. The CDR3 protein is CASRPGTGPGDTQYF. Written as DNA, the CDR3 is TGTGCCAGCAGGCCCGGGACAGGCCCGGGAGATACGCAGTATTTT.

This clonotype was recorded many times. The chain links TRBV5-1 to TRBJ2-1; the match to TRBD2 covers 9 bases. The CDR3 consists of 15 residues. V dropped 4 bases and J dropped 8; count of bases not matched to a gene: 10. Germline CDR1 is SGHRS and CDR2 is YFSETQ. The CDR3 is CASSLGLAAGHEQFF. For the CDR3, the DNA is TGCGCCAGCAGCCTGGGACTAGCTGCCGGTCATGAGCAGTTCTTC. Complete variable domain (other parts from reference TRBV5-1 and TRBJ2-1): KAGVTQTPRYLIKTRGQQVTLSCSPISGHRSVSWYQQTPGQGLQFLFEYFSETQRNKGNFPGRFSGRQFSNSRSEMNVSTLELGDSALYLCASSLGLAAGHEQFFGPGTRLTVL.

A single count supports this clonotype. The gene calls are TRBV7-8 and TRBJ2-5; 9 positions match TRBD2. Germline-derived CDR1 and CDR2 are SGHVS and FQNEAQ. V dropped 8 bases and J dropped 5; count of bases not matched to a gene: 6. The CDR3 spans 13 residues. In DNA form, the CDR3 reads TGTGCCAGCGGGCTAGCGGGAATTGAGACCCAGTACTTC. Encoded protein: CASGLAGIETQYF.

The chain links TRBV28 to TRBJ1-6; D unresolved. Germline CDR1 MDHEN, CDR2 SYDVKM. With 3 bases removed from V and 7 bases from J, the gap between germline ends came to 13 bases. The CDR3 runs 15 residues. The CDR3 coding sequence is TGTGCCAGCAGTTTCCCTTGGCAGGAGAATTCACCCCTCCACTTT. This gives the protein CASSFPWQENSPLHF. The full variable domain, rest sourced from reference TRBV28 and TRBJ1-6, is DVKVTQSSRYLVKRTGEKVFLECVQDMDHENMFWYRQDPGLGLRLIYFSYDVKMKEKGDIPEGYSVSREKKERFSLILESASTNQTSMYLCASSFPWQENSPLHFGNGTRLTVT.

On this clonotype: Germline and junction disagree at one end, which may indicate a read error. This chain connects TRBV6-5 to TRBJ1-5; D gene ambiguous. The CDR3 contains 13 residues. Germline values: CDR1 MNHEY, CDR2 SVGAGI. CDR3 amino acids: CASTYPGNQPQHF. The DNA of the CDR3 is TGTGCCAGCACTTACCCCGGCAATCAGCCCCAGCATTTT.

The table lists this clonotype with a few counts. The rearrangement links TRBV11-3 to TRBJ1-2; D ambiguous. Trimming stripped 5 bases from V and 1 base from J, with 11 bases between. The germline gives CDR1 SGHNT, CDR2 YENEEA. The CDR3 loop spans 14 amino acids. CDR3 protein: CASSPRNDNYGYTF. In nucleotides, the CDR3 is TGTGCCAGCAGCCCGAGAAACGATAACTATGGCTACACCTTC.

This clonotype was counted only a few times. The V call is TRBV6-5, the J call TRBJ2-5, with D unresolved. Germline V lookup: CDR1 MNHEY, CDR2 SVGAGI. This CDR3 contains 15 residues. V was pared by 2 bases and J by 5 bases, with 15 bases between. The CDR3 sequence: CASSYEGPEAETQYF. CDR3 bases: TGTGCCAGCAGTTACGAAGGGCCCGAGGCGGAGACCCAGTACTTC.

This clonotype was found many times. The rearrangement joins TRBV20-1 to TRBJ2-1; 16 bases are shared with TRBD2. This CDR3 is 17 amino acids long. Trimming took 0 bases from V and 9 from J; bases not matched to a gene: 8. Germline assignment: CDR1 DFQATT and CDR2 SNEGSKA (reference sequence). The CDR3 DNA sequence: TGCAGTGCTAGAGAAAAGGGACTAGCGGGAGGGCGAAGTGAGCAGTTCTTC. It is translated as CSAREKGLAGGRSEQFF.

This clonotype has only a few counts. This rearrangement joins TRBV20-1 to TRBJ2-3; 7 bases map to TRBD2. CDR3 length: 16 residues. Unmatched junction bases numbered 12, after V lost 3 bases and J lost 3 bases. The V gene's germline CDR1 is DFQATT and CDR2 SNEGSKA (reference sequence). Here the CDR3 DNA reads TGCAGTGCTAGGGCCCGTTTCGGGGGAGGGACAGATACGCAGTATTTT. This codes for CSARARFGGGTDTQYF.

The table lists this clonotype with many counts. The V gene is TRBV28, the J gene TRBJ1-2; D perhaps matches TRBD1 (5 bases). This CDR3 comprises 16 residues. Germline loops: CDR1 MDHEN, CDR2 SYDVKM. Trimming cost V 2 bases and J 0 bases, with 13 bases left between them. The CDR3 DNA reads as TGTGCCAGCAGTTTACCGGCCCGGGGGTCTAACTATGGCTACACCTTC. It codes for CASSLPARGSNYGYTF.

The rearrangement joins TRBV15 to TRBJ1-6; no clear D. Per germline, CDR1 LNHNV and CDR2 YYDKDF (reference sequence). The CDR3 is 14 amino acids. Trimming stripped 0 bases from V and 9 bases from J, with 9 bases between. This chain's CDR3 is CATSRDRRVSPLHF. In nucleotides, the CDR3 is TGTGCCACCAGCAGAGATCGGCGGGTTTCACCCCTCCACTTT.

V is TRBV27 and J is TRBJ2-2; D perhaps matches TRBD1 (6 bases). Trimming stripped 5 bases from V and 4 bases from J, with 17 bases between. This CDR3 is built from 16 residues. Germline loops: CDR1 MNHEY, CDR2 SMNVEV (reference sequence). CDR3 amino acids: CASSRSLHRVTGELFF. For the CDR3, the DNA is TGTGCCAGCAGTCGTTCCCTCCACAGGGTCACCGGGGAGCTGTTTTTT.

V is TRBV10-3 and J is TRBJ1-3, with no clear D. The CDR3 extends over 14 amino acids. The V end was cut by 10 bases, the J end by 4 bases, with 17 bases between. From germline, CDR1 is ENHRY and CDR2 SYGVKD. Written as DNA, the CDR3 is TGTGCCACTCTAAACGGCGTCGGGGGAAACACCATATATTTT. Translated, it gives CATLNGVGGNTIYF.

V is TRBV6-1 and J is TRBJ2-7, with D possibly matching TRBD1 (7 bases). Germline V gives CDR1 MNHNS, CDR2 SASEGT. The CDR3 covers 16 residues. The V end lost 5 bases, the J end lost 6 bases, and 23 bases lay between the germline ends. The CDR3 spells CASSWSAGQPRVEQYF. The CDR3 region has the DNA TGTGCCAGCAGTTGGAGCGCGGGACAGCCTCGGGTCGAGCAGTACTTC.

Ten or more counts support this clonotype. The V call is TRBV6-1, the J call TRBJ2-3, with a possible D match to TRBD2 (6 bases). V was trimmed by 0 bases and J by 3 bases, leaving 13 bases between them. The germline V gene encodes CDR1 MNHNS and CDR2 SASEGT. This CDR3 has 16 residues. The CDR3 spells CASSEAWDFPTDTQYF. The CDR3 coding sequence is TGTGCCAGCAGTGAAGCGTGGGACTTCCCTACAGATACGCAGTATTTT.

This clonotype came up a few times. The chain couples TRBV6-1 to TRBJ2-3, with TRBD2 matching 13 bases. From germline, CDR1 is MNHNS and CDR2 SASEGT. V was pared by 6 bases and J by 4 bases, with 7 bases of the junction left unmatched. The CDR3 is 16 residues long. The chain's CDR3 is CASSRTSGSGADTQYF. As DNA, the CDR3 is TGTGCCAGCAGCAGGACTAGCGGGAGTGGCGCAGATACGCAGTATTTT.

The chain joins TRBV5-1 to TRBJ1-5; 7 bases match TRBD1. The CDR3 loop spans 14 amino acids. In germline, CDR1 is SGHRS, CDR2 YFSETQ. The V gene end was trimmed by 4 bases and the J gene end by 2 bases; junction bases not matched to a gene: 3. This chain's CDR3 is CASSNGTGNQPQHF. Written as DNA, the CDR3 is TGCGCCAGCAGCAACGGGACAGGCAATCAGCCCCAGCATTTT.

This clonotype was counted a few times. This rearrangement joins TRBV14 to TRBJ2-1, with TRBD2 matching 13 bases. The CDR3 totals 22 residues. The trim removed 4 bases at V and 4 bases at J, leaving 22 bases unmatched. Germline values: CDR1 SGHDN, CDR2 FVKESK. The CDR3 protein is CASSPLLWENPGLAGSYNEQFF. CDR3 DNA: TGTGCCAGCAGCCCCCTACTTTGGGAGAACCCGGGACTAGCGGGATCGTACAATGAGCAGTTCTTC.